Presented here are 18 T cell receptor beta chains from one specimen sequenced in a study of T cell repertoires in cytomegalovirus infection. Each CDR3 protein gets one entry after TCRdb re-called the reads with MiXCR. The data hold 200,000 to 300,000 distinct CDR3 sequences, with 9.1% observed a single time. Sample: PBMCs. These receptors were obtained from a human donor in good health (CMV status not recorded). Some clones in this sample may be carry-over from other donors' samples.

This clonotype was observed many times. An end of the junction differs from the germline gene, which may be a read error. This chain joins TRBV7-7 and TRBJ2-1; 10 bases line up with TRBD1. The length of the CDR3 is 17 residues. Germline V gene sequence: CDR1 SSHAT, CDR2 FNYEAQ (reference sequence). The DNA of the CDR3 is TGTGCTAGCAGCTCGTCCATCGGGGACAGGGGCAGGAATGAGCAGTTCTTC. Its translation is CASSSSIGDRGRNEQFF.

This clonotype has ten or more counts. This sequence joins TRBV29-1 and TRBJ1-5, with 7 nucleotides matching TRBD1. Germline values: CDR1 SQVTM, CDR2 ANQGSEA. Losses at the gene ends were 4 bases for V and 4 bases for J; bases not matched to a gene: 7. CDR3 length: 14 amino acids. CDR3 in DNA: TGCAGCGTTGCGGCGACAGGGATTAATCAGCCCCAGCATTTT. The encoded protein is CSVAATGINQPQHF.

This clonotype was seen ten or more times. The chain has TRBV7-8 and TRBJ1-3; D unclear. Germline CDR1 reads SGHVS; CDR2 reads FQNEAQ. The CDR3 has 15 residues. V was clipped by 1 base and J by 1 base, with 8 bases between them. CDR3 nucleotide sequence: TGTGCCAGCAGCTTAGATGTGGGGTCTGGAAACACCATATATTTT. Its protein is CASSLDVGSGNTIYF.

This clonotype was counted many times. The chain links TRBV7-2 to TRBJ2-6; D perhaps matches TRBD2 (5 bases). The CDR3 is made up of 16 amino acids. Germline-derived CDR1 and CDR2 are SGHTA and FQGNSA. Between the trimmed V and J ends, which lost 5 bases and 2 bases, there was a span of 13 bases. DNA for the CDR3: TGTGCCAGCAGCCCCTCCATGGGAGCTGGGGCCAACGTCCTGACTTTC. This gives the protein CASSPSMGAGANVLTF.

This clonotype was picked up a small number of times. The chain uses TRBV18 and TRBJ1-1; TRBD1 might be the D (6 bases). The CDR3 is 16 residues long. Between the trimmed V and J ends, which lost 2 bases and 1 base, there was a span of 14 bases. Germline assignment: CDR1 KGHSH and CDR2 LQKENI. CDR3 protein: CASSPESRGWNTEAFF. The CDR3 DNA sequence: TGTGCCAGCTCACCAGAGTCCAGGGGATGGAACACTGAAGCTTTCTTT.

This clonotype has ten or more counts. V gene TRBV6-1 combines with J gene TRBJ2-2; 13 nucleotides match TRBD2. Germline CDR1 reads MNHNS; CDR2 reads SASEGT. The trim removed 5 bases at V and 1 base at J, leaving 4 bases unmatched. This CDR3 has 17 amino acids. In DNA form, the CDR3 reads TGTGCCAGCAGTCCCCGGACTAGCGGGAGGAACACCGGGGAGCTGTTTTTT. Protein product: CASSPRTSGRNTGELFF.

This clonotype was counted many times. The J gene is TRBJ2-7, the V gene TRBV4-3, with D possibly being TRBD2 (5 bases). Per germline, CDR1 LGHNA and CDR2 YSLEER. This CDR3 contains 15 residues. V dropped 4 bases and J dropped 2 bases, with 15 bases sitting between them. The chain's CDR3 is CASSLTTTGAYEQYF. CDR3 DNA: TGCGCCAGCAGCCTTACCACTACCGGGGCCTACGAGCAGTACTTC.

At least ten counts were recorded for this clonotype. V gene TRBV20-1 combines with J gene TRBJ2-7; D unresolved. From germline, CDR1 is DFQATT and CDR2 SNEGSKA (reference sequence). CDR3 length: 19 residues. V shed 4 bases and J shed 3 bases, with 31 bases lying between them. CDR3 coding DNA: TGCAGTGCTAATAGTTACCTCCCAATGGTCTCCAAACAAATCTACGAGCAGTACTTC. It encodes CSANSYLPMVSKQIYEQYF.

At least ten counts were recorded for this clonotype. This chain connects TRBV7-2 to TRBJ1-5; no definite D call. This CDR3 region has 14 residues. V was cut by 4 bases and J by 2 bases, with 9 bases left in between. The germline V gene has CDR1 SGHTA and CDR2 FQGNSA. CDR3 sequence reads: CASSSVHGNQPQHF. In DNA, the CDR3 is TGTGCCAGCAGCTCCGTCCATGGCAATCAGCCCCAGCATTTT. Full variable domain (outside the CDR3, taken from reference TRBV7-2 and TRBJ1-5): GAGVSQSPSNKVTEKGKDVELRCDPISGHTALYWYRQSLGQGLEFLIYFQGNSAPDKSGLPSDRFSAERTGGSVSTLTIQRTQQEDSAVYLCASSSVHGNQPQHFGDGTRLSIL.

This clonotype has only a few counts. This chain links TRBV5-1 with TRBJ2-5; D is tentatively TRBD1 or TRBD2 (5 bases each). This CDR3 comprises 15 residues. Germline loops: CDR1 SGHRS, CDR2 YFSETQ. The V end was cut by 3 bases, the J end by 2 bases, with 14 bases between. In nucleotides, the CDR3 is TGCGCCAGCAGCTGGGGGATACAAGTTCAAGAGACCCAGTACTTC. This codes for CASSWGIQVQETQYF.

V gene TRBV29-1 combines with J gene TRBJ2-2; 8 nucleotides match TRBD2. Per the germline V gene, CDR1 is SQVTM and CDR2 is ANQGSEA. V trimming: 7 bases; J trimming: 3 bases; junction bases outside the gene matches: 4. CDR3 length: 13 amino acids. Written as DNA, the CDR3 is TGCAGCGGCGGGGGGATCGACACCGGGGAGCTGTTTTTT. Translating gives CSGGGIDTGELFF.

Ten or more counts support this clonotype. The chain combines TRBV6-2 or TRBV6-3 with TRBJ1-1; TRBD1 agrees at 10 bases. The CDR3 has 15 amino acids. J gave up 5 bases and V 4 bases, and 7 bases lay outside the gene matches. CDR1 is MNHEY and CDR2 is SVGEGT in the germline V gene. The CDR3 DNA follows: TGTGCCAGCAGTTCACCCCGGACAGGGGGGACTGAAGCTTTCTTT. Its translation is CASSSPRTGGTEAFF.

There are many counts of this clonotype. CDR3 sequence (DNA): TGCAGTGCACTCTACCAAAGGGACCGAGTCTCCTACGAGCAGTACTTC. Translation gives CSALYQRDRVSYEQYF. The chain is built from TRBV20-1 and TRBJ2-7, with D perhaps TRBD1 or TRBD2 (5 bases each). V was clipped by 6 bases and J by 0 bases, with 21 bases between them. Germline V lookup: CDR1 DFQATT, CDR2 SNEGSKA (reference sequence). The CDR3 runs to 16 residues.

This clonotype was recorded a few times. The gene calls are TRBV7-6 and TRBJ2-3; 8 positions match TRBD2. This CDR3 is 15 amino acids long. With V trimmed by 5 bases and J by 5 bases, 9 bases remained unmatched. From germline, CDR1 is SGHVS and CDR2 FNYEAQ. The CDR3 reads CASSPTSVRGDTQYF. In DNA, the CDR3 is TGTGCCAGCAGCCCGACTAGCGTCAGGGGAGATACGCAGTATTTT.

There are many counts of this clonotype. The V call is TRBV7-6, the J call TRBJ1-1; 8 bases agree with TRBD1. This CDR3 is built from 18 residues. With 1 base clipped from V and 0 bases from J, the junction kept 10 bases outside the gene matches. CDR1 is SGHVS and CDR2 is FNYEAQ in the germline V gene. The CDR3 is CASSLGQGSELLNTEAFF. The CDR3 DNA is TGTGCCAGCAGCTTAGGACAGGGGTCCGAGTTATTGAACACTGAAGCTTTCTTT.

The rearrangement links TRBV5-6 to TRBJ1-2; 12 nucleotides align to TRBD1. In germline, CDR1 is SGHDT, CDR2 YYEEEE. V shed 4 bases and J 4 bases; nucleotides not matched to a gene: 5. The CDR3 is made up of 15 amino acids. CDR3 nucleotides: TGTGCCAGCAGCGGGGGACAGGGGGCTGGCTATGGCTACACCTTC. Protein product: CASSGGQGAGYGYTF.

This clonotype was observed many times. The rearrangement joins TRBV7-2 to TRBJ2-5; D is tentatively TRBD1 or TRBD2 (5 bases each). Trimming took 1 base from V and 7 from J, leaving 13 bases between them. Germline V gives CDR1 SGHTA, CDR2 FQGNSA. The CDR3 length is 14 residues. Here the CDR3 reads CASSLGFSGGTQYF. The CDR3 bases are TGTGCCAGCAGCTTAGGATTTTCTGGGGGGACCCAGTACTTC.

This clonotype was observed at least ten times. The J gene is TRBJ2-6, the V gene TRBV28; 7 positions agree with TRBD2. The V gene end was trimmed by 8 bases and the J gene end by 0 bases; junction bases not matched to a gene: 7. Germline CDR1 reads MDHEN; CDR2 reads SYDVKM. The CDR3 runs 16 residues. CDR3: CASRREGISGANVLTF. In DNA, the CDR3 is TGTGCCAGCCGGAGGGAGGGGATCTCTGGGGCCAACGTCCTGACTTTC. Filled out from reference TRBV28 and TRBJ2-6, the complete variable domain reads DVKVTQSSRYLVKRTGEKVFLECVQDMDHENMFWYRQDPGLGLRLIYFSYDVKMKEKGDIPEGYSVSREKKERFSLILESASTNQTSMYLCASRREGISGANVLTFGAGSRLTVL.